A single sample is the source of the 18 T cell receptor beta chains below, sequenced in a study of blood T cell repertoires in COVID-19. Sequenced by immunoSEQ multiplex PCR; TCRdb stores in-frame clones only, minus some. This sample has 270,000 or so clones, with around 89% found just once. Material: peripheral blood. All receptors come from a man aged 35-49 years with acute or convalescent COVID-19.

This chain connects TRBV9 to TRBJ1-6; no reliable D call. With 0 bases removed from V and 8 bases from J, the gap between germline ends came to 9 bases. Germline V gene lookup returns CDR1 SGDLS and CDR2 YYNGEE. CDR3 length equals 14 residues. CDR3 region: CASSVGRGYSPLHF. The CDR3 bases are TGTGCCAGCAGCGTAGGACGGGGTTATTCACCCCTCCACTTT.

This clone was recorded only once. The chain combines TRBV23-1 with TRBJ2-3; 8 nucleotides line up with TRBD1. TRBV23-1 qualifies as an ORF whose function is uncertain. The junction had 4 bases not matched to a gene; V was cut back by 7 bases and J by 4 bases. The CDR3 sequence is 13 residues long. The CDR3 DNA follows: TGCGCCAGCAACCACAGGGGGTCAGATACGCAGTATTTT. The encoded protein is CASNHRGSDTQYF.

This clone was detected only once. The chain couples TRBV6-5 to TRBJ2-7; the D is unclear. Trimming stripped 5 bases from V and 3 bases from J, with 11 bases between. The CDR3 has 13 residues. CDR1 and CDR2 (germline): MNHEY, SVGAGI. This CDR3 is CASSLRRSYEQYF. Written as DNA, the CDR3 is TGTGCCAGCAGTCTTCGACGGAGCTACGAGCAGTACTTC.

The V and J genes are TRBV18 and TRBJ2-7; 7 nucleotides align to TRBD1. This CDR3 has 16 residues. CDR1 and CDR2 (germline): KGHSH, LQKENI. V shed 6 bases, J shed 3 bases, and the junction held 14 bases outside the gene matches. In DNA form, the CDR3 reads TGTGCCAGCTCTGATCCTTCCCGCGCAGGGGGCTACGAGCAGTACTTC. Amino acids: CASSDPSRAGGYEQYF.

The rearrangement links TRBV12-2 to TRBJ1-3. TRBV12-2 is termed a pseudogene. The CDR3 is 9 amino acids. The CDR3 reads CASRERRYF. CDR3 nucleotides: TGTGCAAGTCGAGAGAGGAGATATTTT.

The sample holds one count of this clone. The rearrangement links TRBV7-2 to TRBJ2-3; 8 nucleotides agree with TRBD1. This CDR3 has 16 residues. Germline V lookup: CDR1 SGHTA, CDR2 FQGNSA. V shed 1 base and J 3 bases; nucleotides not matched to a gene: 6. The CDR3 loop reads CASSLGQGAVTDTQYF. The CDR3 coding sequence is TGTGCCAGCAGCTTAGGGCAGGGGGCAGTGACAGATACGCAGTATTTT.

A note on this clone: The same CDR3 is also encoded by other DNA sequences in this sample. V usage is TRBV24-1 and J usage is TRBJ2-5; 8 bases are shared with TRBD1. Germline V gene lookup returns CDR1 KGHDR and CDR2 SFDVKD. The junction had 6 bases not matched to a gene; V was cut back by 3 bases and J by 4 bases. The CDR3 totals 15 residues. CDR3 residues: CATSDPQGAGETQYF. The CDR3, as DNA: TGTGCCACCAGTGATCCTCAGGGGGCGGGAGAGACCCAGTACTTC.

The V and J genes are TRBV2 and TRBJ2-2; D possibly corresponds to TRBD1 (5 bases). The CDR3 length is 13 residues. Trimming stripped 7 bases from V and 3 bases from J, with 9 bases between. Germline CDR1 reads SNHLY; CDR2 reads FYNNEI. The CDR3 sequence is CASKTDHTGELFF. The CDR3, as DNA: TGTGCCAGCAAGACAGACCACACCGGGGAGCTGTTTTTT.

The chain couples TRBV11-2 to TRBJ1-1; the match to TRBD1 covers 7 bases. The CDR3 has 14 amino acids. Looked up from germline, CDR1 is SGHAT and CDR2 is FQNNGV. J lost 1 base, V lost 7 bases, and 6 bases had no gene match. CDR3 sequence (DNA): TGTGCCAGCACGACAGGGTTGGGGAACACTGAAGCTTTCTTT. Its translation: CASTTGLGNTEAFF.

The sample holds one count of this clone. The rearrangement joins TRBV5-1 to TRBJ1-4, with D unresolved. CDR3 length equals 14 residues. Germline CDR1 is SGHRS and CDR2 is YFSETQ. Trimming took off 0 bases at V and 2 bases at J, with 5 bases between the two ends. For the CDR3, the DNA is TGCGCCAGCAGCTTGGGGGCGACTAATGAAAAACTGTTTTTT. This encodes CASSLGATNEKLFF.

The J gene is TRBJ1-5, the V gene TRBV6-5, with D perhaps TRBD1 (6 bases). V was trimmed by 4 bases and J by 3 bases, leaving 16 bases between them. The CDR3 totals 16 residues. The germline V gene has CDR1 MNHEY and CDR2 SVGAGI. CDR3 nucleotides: TGTGCCAGCAGTTCTTGGACAGCATCAATCAATCAGCCCCAGCATTTT. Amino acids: CASSSWTASINQPQHF.

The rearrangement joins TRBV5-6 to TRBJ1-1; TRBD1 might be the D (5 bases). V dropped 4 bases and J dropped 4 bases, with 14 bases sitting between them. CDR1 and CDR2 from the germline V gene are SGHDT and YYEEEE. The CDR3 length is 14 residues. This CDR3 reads CASSRWGGGTEAFF. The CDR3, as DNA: TGTGCCAGCAGCCGCTGGGGGGGAGGCACTGAAGCTTTCTTT.

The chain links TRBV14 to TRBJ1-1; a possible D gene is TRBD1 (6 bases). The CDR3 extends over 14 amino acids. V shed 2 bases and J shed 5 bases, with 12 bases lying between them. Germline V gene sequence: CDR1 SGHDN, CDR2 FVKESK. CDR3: CASSQSVTGTEAFF. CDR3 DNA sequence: TGTGCCAGCAGCCAATCCGTAACAGGGACTGAAGCTTTCTTT.

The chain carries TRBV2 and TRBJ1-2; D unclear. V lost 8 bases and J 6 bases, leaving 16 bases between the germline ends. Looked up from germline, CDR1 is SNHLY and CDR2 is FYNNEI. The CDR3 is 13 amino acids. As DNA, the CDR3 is TGTGCCAGCGGTACCGTCAGTACCCATGGCTACACCTTC. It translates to CASGTVSTHGYTF.

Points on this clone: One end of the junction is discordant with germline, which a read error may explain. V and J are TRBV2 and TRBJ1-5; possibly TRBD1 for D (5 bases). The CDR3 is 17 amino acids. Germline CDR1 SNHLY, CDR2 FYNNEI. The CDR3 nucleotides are TGTGCCAGCAGCGAAGGGGCCAAGGATTATAGCAATCAGCCCCAGCATTTT. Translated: CASSEGAKDYSNQPQHF.

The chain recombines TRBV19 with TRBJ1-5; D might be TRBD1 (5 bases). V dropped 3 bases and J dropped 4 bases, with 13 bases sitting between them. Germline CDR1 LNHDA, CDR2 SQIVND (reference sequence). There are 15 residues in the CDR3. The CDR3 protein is CASSMGQGRNQPQHF. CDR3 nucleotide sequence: TGTGCCAGTAGTATGGGGCAGGGTAGGAATCAGCCCCAGCATTTT. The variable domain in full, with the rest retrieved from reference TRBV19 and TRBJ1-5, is DGGITQSPKYLFRKEGQNVTLSCEQNLNHDAMYWYRQDPGQGLRLIYYSQIVNDFQKGDIAEGYSVSREKKESFPLTVTSAQKNPTAFYLCASSMGQGRNQPQHFGDGTRLSIL.

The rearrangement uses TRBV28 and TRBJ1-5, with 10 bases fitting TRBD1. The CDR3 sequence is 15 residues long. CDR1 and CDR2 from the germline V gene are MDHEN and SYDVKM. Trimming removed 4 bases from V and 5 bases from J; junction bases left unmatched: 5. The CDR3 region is CASSSPGQGYQPQHF. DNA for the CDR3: TGTGCCAGCAGTTCGCCGGGACAGGGGTATCAGCCCCAGCATTTT. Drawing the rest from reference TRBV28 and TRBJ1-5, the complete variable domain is DVKVTQSSRYLVKRTGEKVFLECVQDMDHENMFWYRQDPGLGLRLIYFSYDVKMKEKGDIPEGYSVSREKKERFSLILESASTNQTSMYLCASSSPGQGYQPQHFGDGTRLSIL.

CDR3 residues: CASSKPKHGGPLGFVGGGELFF. The DNA of the CDR3 is TGTGCCAGCTCGAAACCAAAGCACGGCGGACCCCTTGGGTTTGTTGGAGGAGGGGAGCTGTTTTTT. V and J are TRBV18 and TRBJ2-2; possible D gene TRBD2, 5 bases. Germline V lookup: CDR1 KGHSH, CDR2 LQKENI. CDR3 length equals 22 residues. Trimming removed 6 bases at V and 8 bases at J, with 40 bases between.